This T cell receptor (beta chain) stems from a study of cytomegalovirus exposure and HLA in healthy donors. This CDR3 has 20 residues. The table lists this clone with a count of one. What it binds is not known. A junction end diverges from the germline sequence, so it may reflect a read error. The sample holds other DNA sequences that translate to the same CDR3. Study-level results: Previous analysis showed most TCR beta V segments were productive about 87% or about 30% of the time. Immune exposure was documented only through CMV serostatus.

The study ran its PCR with 60 Vbeta and 13 Jbeta primers. Using immunoSEQ multiplex PCR, the repertoire was profiled, and TCRdb retains in-frame clones only, with some absent. The data hold 160,000 or so clones, with around 74% observed a single time. The clonotype was recovered from a woman aged 25 to 39 in good health and CMV-seronegative. The genes are TRBV23-1 and TRBJ1-6; 12 bases agree with TRBD1. TRBV23-1 is an ORF, and what it does is uncertain. Input material: PBMCs. The CDR3 DNA follows: TGCGCCAGCAGTCCTCCTGGGACAGGGGGCCCATTTAACTATAATTCACCTCTCCACTTT. It is translated as CASSPPGTGGPFNYNSPLHF.